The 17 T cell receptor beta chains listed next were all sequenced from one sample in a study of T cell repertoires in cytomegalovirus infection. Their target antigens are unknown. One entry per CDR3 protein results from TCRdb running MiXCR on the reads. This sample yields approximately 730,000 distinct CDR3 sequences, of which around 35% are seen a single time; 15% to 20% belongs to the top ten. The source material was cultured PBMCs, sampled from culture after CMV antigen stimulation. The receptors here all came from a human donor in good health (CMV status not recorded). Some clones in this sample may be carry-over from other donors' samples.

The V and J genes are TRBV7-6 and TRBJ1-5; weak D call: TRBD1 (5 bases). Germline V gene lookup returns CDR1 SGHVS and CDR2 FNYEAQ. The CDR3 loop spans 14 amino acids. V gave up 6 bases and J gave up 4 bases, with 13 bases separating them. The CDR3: CASRGGGSNQPQHF. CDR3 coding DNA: TGTGCCAGCAGGGGTGGGGGGAGTAATCAGCCCCAGCATTTT.

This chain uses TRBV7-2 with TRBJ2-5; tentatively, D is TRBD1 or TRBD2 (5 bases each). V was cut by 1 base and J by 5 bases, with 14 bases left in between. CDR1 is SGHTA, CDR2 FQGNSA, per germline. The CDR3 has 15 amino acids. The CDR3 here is CASSLGLGVGETQYF. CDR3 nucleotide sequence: TGTGCCAGCAGCTTAGGGTTGGGGGTCGGGGAGACCCAGTACTTC.

The CDR3 sequence is CASSPGGAGYYEQYF. The DNA for the CDR3 is TGTGCCAGCAGCCCAGGAGGAGCGGGGTACTACGAGCAGTACTTC. The V and J genes are TRBV7-2 and TRBJ2-7; TRBD2 matches at 7 bases. The CDR3 has 15 amino acids. Germline trimming cut 5 bases from V and 3 bases from J; bases unmatched to any gene: 10. Germline V gene data show CDR1 as SGHTA and CDR2 as FQGNSA.

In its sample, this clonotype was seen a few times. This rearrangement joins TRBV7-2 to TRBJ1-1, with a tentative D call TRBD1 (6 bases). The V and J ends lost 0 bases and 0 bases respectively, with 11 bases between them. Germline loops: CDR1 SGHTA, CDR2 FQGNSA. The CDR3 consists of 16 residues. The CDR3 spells CASSLAGAELNTEAFF. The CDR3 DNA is TGTGCCAGCAGCTTAGCGGGGGCCGAGCTGAACACTGAAGCTTTCTTT.

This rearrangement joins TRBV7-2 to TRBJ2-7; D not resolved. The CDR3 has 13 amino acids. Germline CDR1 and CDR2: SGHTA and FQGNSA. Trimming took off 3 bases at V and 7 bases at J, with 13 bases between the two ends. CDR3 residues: CASSLNSDLEQYF. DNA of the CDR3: TGTGCCAGCAGCTTGAATTCTGACTTAGAGCAGTACTTC.

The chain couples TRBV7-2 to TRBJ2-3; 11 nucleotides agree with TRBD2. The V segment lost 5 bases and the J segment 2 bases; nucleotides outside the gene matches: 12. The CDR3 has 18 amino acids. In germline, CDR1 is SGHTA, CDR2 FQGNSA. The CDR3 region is CASSAGVAGGPNTDTQYF. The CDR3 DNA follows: TGTGCCAGCAGCGCCGGGGTAGCGGGAGGGCCAAACACAGATACGCAGTATTTT.

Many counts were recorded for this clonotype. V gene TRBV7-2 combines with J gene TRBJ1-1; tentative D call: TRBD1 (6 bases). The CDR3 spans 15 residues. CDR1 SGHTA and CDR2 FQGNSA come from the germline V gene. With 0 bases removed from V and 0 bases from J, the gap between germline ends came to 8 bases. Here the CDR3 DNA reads TGTGCCAGCAGCTTAGCTGGGGGCCTGAACACTGAAGCTTTCTTT. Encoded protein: CASSLAGGLNTEAFF.

The CDR3 loop reads CASGGTSADTQYF. In nucleotides, the CDR3 is TGTGCCAGCGGAGGAACATCGGCAGATACGCAGTATTTT. The J gene is TRBJ2-3, the V gene TRBV11-3; a weak D match, TRBD2 (5 bases). The germline CDR1 and CDR2 sequences are SGHNT and YENEEA. CDR3 length: 13 residues. Between the trimmed V and J ends, which lost 8 bases and 4 bases, there was a span of 13 bases.

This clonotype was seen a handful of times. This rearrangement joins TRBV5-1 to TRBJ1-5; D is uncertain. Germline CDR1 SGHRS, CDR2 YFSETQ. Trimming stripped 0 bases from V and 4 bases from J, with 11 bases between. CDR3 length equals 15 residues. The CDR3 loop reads CASSLADLINQPQHF. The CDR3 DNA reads TGCGCCAGCAGCTTGGCCGACCTAATTAATCAGCCCCAGCATTTT.

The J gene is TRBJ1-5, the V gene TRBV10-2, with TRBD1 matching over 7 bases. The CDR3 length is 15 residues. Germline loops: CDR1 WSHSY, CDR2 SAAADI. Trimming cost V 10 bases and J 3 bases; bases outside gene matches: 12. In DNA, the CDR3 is TGCGCCACCCGACGACAGGGCGGTCTCAATCAGCCCCAGCATTTT. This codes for CATRRQGGLNQPQHF.

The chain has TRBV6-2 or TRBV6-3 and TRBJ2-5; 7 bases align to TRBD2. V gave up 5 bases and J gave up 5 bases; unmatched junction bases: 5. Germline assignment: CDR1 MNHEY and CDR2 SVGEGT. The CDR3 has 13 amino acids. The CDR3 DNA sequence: TGTGCCAGCAGTGGCGGGAGATGGGAGACCCAGTACTTC. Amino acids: CASSGGRWETQYF.

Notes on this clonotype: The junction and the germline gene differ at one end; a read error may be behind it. CDR3 loop: CASSVARSGELFF. As DNA, the CDR3 is TGTGCCAGCAGCGTAGCGCGGTCCGGGGAGCTGTTTTTT. The rearrangement joins TRBV7-2 to TRBJ2-2; TRBD2 might be the D (5 bases). Germline-derived CDR1 and CDR2 are SGHTA and FQGNSA. CDR3 length equals 13 residues.

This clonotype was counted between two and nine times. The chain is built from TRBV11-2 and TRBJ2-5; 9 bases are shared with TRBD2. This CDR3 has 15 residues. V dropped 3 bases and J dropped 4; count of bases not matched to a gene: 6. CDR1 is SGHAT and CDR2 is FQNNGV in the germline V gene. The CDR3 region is CASSFLGLARETQYF. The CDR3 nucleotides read TGTGCCAGCAGCTTCCTGGGACTAGCTAGAGAGACCCAGTACTTC.

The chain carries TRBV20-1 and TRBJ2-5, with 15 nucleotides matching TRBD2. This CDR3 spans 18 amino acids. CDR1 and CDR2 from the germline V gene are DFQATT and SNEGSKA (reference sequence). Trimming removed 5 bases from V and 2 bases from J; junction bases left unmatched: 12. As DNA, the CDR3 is TGCAGTGCTGGAACACCAACCGGGACTAGCGGGAGGCAAGAGACCCAGTACTTC. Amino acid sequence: CSAGTPTGTSGRQETQYF.

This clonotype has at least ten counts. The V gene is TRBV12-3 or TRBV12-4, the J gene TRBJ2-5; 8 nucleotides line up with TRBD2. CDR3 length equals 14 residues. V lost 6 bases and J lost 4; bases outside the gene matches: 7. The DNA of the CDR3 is TGTGCCAGCAGCCCCGGGGGGGGAGGAGAGACCCAGTACTTC. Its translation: CASSPGGGGETQYF.

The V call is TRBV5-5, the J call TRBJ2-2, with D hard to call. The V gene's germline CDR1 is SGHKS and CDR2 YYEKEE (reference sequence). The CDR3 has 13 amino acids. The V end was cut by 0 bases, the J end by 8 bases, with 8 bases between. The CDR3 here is CASSLVPRGELFF. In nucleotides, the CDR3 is TGTGCCAGCAGCTTGGTCCCCCGTGGGGAGCTGTTTTTT.

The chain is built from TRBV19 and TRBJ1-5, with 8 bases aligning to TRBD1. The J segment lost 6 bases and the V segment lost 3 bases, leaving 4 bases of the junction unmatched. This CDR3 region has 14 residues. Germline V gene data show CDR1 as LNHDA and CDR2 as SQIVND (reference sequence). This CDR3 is CASSIDRGVQPQHF. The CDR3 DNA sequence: TGTGCCAGTAGTATCGACAGGGGTGTTCAGCCCCAGCATTTT. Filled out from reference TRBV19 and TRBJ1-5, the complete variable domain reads DGGITQSPKYLFRKEGQNVTLSCEQNLNHDAMYWYRQDPGQGLRLIYYSQIVNDFQKGDIAEGYSVSREKKESFPLTVTSAQKNPTAFYLCASSIDRGVQPQHFGDGTRLSIL.